Each of the 28 T cell receptor beta chains below was sequenced from the same sample in a study of T-cell memory formation after mild COVID-19. MiXCR was run by TCRdb on the 5' RACE reads, yielding one entry per CDR3 protein. The data hold over 350,000 distinct CDR3 sequences, with approximately 16% observed a single time. The sample taken for sequencing was PBMCs or a T cell subset sorted from them (not recorded which). All receptors come from a man aged 18 to 30 who had mild COVID-19 (a few samples of this study predate the infection). Cell type and time point are not known.

This clonotype was seen repeatedly, ten times or more. The chain couples TRBV29-1 to TRBJ2-2; the D gene is possibly TRBD2 (6 bases). V was shortened by 1 base and J by 5 bases, with 17 bases between the two germline ends. The germline V gene encodes CDR1 SQVTM and CDR2 ANQGSEA. This CDR3 has 16 amino acids. The CDR3 sequence: CSVEAGRGSWTGELFF. In DNA, the CDR3 is TGCAGCGTTGAAGCAGGACGGGGGTCTTGGACCGGGGAGCTGTTTTTT.

The rearrangement uses TRBV6-1 and TRBJ2-2; the D gene is possibly TRBD2 (5 bases). The CDR3 spans 15 residues. V was cut by 6 bases and J by 1 base, with 12 bases left in between. From germline, CDR1 is MNHNS and CDR2 SASEGT. In DNA form, the CDR3 reads TGTGCCAGCAGGGAACGAGGGAGGAACACCGGGGAGCTGTTTTTT. It codes for CASRERGRNTGELFF.

Only a few counts were recorded for this clonotype. The chain links TRBV6-5 to TRBJ1-6; D perhaps matches TRBD1 (6 bases). Trimming pared 5 bases from V and 3 bases from J, leaving 11 bases between. The germline gives CDR1 MNHEY, CDR2 SVGAGI. The CDR3 contains 15 residues. The CDR3 is CASSRQGIYNSPLHF. In nucleotides, the CDR3 is TGTGCCAGCAGTCGTCAGGGGATCTATAATTCACCCCTCCACTTT.

The chain is built from TRBV6-5 and TRBJ2-1; D may be TRBD2 (6 bases). V was pared by 2 bases and J by 4 bases, with 12 bases between. The CDR3 is made up of 15 amino acids. The V gene's germline CDR1 is MNHEY and CDR2 SVGAGI. DNA for the CDR3: TGTGCCAGCAGTTACGCGGGGTTGGGGTACAATGAGCAGTTCTTC. Translation gives CASSYAGLGYNEQFF.

In this sample, this clonotype turned up a few times. This chain joins TRBV10-3 and TRBJ2-3; 9 bases map to TRBD1. This CDR3 comprises 12 residues. J gave up 9 bases and V 6 bases, and 4 bases lay outside the gene matches. CDR1 and CDR2 (germline): ENHRY, SYGVKD. The CDR3 region has the DNA TGTGCCATCAGCCTGGACAGGGGAACGCAGTATTTT. It is translated as CAISLDRGTQYF.

This clonotype was picked up many times. The J gene is TRBJ1-2, the V gene TRBV12-3 or TRBV12-4; D gene uncertain. V gave up 6 bases and J gave up 7 bases, with 15 bases separating them. There are 13 residues in the CDR3. CDR3 DNA sequence: TGTGCCAGCAGCCCGGGTGGACGTGTTGGCTACACCTTC. Its translation: CASSPGGRVGYTF.

The chain recombines TRBV15 with TRBJ2-1, with 7 bases that match TRBD2. The CDR3 spans 15 residues. Germline V gives CDR1 LNHNV, CDR2 YYDKDF (reference sequence). V was clipped by 5 bases and J by 4 bases; unmatched bases: 8. The CDR3 here is CATSWTGGAYNEQFF. The CDR3 nucleotides are TGTGCCACCAGCTGGACGGGAGGAGCATACAATGAGCAGTTCTTC.

The table lists this clonotype with a few counts. The genes are TRBV11-2 and TRBJ2-3, with a weak D call TRBD1 (6 bases). The CDR3 is 14 amino acids. Trimming took off 6 bases at V and 3 bases at J, with 13 bases between the two ends. CDR1 and CDR2 from the germline V gene are SGHAT and FQNNGV. DNA of the CDR3: TGTGCCAGCAGTCAGGGGTACGGTACAGATACGCAGTATTTT. This translates into CASSQGYGTDTQYF.

The chain combines TRBV20-1 with TRBJ2-3, with TRBD2 matching over 11 bases. This CDR3 spans 18 amino acids. CDR1 and CDR2 (germline): DFQATT, SNEGSKA (reference sequence). J lost 4 bases, V lost 5 bases, and 17 bases had no gene match. CDR3 residues: CSAHSTSGGPRGPDTQYF. The DNA of the CDR3 is TGCAGTGCTCACAGTACTAGCGGGGGACCACGTGGCCCAGATACGCAGTATTTT.

This clonotype has only a few counts. This chain joins TRBV28 and TRBJ1-3; a weak D match, TRBD1 (5 bases). Trimming took 7 bases from V and 7 from J, leaving 14 bases between them. This CDR3 has 13 residues. Looked up from germline, CDR1 is MDHEN and CDR2 is SYDVKM. The CDR3, as DNA: TGTGCCAGCATTTCCCAGGGCGGGAACACCATATATTTT. Its protein product is CASISQGGNTIYF.

In this sample, this clonotype turned up a few times. The chain has TRBV18 and TRBJ1-1; 11 nucleotides match TRBD1. This CDR3 is built from 15 residues. V lost 0 bases and J lost 10; bases outside the gene matches: 7. Germline V gives CDR1 KGHSH, CDR2 LQKENI. CDR3 loop: CASSPPEGQGVRAFF. The CDR3 coding sequence is TGTGCCAGCTCACCACCAGAGGGACAGGGGGTAAGAGCTTTCTTT.

This clonotype has a count of ten or more. This chain links TRBV7-2 with TRBJ1-6; TRBD1 agrees at 8 bases. The CDR3 runs 14 residues. Looked up from germline, CDR1 is SGHTA and CDR2 is FQGNSA. J lost 8 bases, V lost 5 bases, and 5 bases had no gene match. The CDR3 spells CASSHRTGHSPLHF. The CDR3 DNA follows: TGTGCCAGCAGCCACAGGACAGGGCATTCACCCCTCCACTTT.

Many counts were recorded for this clonotype. This rearrangement joins TRBV7-2 to TRBJ2-1, with 16 positions matching TRBD2. Germline V lookup: CDR1 SGHTA, CDR2 FQGNSA. V shed 2 bases and J 0 bases; nucleotides not matched to a gene: 7. CDR3 length: 20 amino acids. The CDR3 nucleotides read TGTGCCAGCAGCTTACCCGGGACTAGCGGGGGGGAGAGCTCCTACAATGAGCAGTTCTTC. Its translation: CASSLPGTSGGESSYNEQFF.

This rearrangement joins TRBV6-5 to TRBJ2-7; 8 positions agree with TRBD1. The CDR3 covers 13 residues. Germline trimming cut 6 bases from V and 5 bases from J; bases unmatched to any gene: 6. Germline lookup yields CDR1 MNHEY and CDR2 SVGAGI. CDR3 nucleotides: TGTGCCAGCAGCCGAACAGGGGGGAACGAGCAGTACGTC. It codes for CASSRTGGNEQYV.

The chain couples TRBV5-1 to TRBJ2-7; D is perhaps TRBD2 (6 bases). Germline lookup yields CDR1 SGHRS and CDR2 YFSETQ. The germline V and J ends were trimmed by 0 bases and 5 bases, with 12 bases remaining between them. There are 14 residues in the CDR3. Here the CDR3 DNA reads TGCGCCAGCAGCTTGGGGAGGGTAGCGGACGAGCAGTACTTC. It specifies CASSLGRVADEQYF.

The chain employs TRBV2 and TRBJ1-6; possibly TRBD1 for D (5 bases). The CDR3 sequence is 13 residues long. Trimming left V 6 bases short and J 9 bases short, with 12 bases between. Germline CDR1 and CDR2: SNHLY and FYNNEI. CDR3 amino acids: CASSHDRISPLHF. The CDR3 DNA reads as TGTGCCAGCAGCCATGACAGAATTTCACCCCTCCACTTT.

V is TRBV12-3 or TRBV12-4 and J is TRBJ2-3, with 7 bases that match TRBD1. The junction had 7 bases not matched to a gene; V was cut back by 7 bases and J by 15 bases. This CDR3 spans 10 amino acids. The CDR3 region has the DNA TGTGCCAGCAAGGGGGCCCGGAGATATTTT. As protein: CASKGARRYF.

The rearrangement joins TRBV5-1 to TRBJ2-3, with TRBD2 matching 9 bases. CDR3 length: 16 residues. Germline values: CDR1 SGHRS, CDR2 YFSETQ. With V trimmed by 0 bases and J by 4 bases, 6 bases remained unmatched. The CDR3 nucleotides are TGCGCCAGCAGCTTGGTTCCGCGGGGGGGCCCAGATACGCAGTATTTT. The encoded protein is CASSLVPRGGPDTQYF.

The rearrangement joins TRBV19 to TRBJ1-6; the D is unclear. Germline V gives CDR1 LNHDA, CDR2 SQIVND (reference sequence). V dropped 7 bases and J dropped 7 bases, with 11 bases sitting between them. The CDR3 covers 13 residues. CDR3: CASIKGPNSPLHF. The CDR3 region has the DNA TGTGCCAGTATCAAGGGTCCGAATTCACCCCTCCACTTT.

This clonotype was detected a few times. CDR3 DNA: TGTGCCAGCAGCGAGGTCAGTAGCTACGAGCAGTACTTC. The encoded protein is CASSEVSSYEQYF. The V and J genes are TRBV7-9 and TRBJ2-7; no definite D call. This CDR3 is 13 amino acids long. The germline V gene encodes CDR1 SEHNR and CDR2 FQNEAQ (reference sequence). V lost 5 bases, J lost 3 bases, and 11 bases lay in between.

This clonotype has a handful of counts. This sequence joins TRBV4-3 and TRBJ1-5; D unclear. CDR3 length equals 18 residues. The germline gives CDR1 LGHNA, CDR2 YSLEER. Trimming cost V 0 bases and J 2 bases, with 17 bases left between them. The CDR3 bases are TGCGCCAGCAGCCAAGACGGGTTTGGGTCGGCTGGCAATCAGCCCCAGCATTTT. Its translation: CASSQDGFGSAGNQPQHF.

The rearrangement joins TRBV5-1 to TRBJ1-2; 7 bases map to TRBD1. Trimming removed 0 bases from V and 4 bases from J; junction bases left unmatched: 6. This CDR3 comprises 15 residues. Germline V gene data show CDR1 as SGHRS and CDR2 as YFSETQ. CDR3 DNA: TGCGCCAGCAGCTTGGTCGAACAGGGGAGCTATGGCTACACCTTC. Protein sequence: CASSLVEQGSYGYTF. Full variable domain (remainder filled in from reference TRBV5-1 and TRBJ1-2): KAGVTQTPRYLIKTRGQQVTLSCSPISGHRSVSWYQQTPGQGLQFLFEYFSETQRNKGNFPGRFSGRQFSNSRSEMNVSTLELGDSALYLCASSLVEQGSYGYTFGSGTRLTVV.

This clonotype was seen at least ten times. This chain joins TRBV6-6 and TRBJ1-1; 9 bases agree with TRBD1. The V gene end was trimmed by 5 bases and the J gene end by 1 base; junction bases not matched to a gene: 5. The germline V gene encodes CDR1 MNHNY and CDR2 SVGAGI (reference sequence). This CDR3 has 15 residues. This chain's CDR3 is CASSNPGQGNTEAFF. The CDR3 bases are TGTGCCAGCAGTAATCCGGGACAGGGGAACACTGAAGCTTTCTTT.

This clonotype has more than one count but fewer than ten. The rearrangement links TRBV6-6 to TRBJ2-7, with TRBD2 matching over 10 bases. V lost 4 bases and J lost 7; bases outside the gene matches: 7. CDR3 length: 14 residues. Germline loops: CDR1 MNHNY, CDR2 SVGAGI (reference sequence). CDR3 sequence: CASSSAGGPREQYF. CDR3 bases: TGTGCCAGCAGTTCAGCGGGGGGGCCTCGGGAGCAGTACTTC.

The V and J genes are TRBV20-1 and TRBJ1-5; D uncertain. This CDR3 contains 13 residues. Trimming stripped 1 base from V and 5 bases from J, with 9 bases between. Germline V lookup: CDR1 DFQATT, CDR2 SNEGSKA (reference sequence). For the CDR3, the DNA is TGCAGTGCTAGAGGGACGGTATATCAGCCCCAGCATTTT. Its translation is CSARGTVYQPQHF.

This clonotype showed up just a few times. The CDR3 here is CAITREQYV. The CDR3 coding sequence is TGTGCCATCACTCGCGAGCAGTACGTC. The chain joins TRBV10-3 to TRBJ2-7; D uncertain. Germline V CDR1 and CDR2: ENHRY, SYGVKD. The CDR3 is 9 residues long. Trimming shortened V by 7 bases and J by 6 bases, and 4 bases separated the two germline ends.

This clonotype has only a few counts. The chain couples TRBV12-3 or TRBV12-4 to TRBJ2-3; TRBD2 is a possible D gene (7 bases). This CDR3 has 15 amino acids. V lost 7 bases and J lost 6, with 20 bases in between. The CDR3 bases are TGTGCCAGCACCGTAGGACTAGGGGGGTTGGATACGCAGTATTTT. This codes for CASTVGLGGLDTQYF.

This clonotype was seen only a few times. The V call is TRBV13, the J call TRBJ1-1; TRBD1 aligns across 9 bases. CDR3 size: 15 residues. V lost 0 bases, J lost 5 bases, and 4 bases stayed unmatched. The germline CDR1 and CDR2 sequences are PRHDT and FYEKMQ (reference sequence). The CDR3 bases are TGTGCCAGCAGCTTAGGAACAGGGGGCCGAACTGAAGCTTTCTTT. This codes for CASSLGTGGRTEAFF.